Below, one TCR beta chain is given with its context. The data belong to a study of T cell responses to AZD1222 COVID-19 vaccine. J lost 0 bases, V lost 1 base, and 4 bases had no gene match. CDR1 and CDR2 from the germline V gene are SQVTM and ANQGSEA. The CDR3 runs to 16 residues. Libraries were prepared by immunoSEQ multiplex PCR; TCRdb keeps only in-frame clonotypes and omits some of them. Of some 150,000 clones listed, around nine tenths are singletons. The specimen was peripheral blood, collected on day 0 of AZD1222 vaccination. V is TRBV29-1 and J is TRBJ2-7; TRBD2 agrees at 12 bases. The clonotype originates from an adult in good health. This chain's CDR3 is CSVEGTSGTSSYEQYF. CDR3 nucleotide sequence: TGCAGCGTTGAAGGGACTAGCGGGACGAGCTCCTACGAGCAGTACTTC.